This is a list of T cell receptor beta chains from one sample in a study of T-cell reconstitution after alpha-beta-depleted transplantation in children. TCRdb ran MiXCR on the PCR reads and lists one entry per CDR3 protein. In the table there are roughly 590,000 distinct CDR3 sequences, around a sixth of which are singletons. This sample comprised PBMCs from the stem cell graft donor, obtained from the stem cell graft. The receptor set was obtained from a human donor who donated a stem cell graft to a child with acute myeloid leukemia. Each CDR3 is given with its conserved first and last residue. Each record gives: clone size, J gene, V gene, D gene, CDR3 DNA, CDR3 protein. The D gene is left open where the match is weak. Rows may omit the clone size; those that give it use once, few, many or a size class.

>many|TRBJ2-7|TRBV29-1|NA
TGCAGCGTTGCGGGGGACAGTCACGGCTACGAGCAGTACTTC
CSVAGDSHGYEQYF
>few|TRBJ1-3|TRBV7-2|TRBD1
TGTGCCAGCAGCTTAGCGCGAGGGACAGCGAACACCATATATTTT
CASSLARGTANTIYF
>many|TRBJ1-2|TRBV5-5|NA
TGTGCCAGCAGCTTGGTCGGGGGCAATGGCTACACCTTC
CASSLVGGNGYTF
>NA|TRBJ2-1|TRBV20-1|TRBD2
TGCAGTGTTCTGCCCACGGGACTAGCCATAAAAGTGTACAATGAGCAGTTCTTC
CSVLPTGLAIKVYNEQFF
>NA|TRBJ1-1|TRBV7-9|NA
TGTGCCAGCAGCTCAGAGGCGGGTAATGAAGCTTTCTTT
CASSSEAGNEAFF
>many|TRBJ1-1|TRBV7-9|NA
TGTGCCAGCAGCTTAGTGGGAGTTGAAGCTTTCTTT
CASSLVGVEAFF
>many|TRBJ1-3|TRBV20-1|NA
TGCAGTGCTAGAGTAGACAGTAGCTCTGGAAACACCATATATTTT
CSARVDSSSGNTIYF
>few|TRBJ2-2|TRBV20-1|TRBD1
TGCAGTGCTAGGGGTCCCGGGACAGGGGCCGGGGAGCTGTTTTTT
CSARGPGTGAGELFF
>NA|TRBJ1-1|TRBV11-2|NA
TGTGCCAGCAGCTTAACAGTAAAGAACACTGCAGCTTTCTTT
CASSLTVKNTAAFF
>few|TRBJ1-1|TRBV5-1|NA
TGCGCCAGCAGCTCGAGTCCGGACAGAAACACTGAAGCTTTCTTT
CASSSSPDRNTEAFF
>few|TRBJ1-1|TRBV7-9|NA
TGTGCCAGCTTCGGACGCAAGACTGAAGCTTTCTTT
CASFGRKTEAFF
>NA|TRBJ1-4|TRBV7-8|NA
TGTGCCAGCAGCTTAGAGACAGTCGAAAAACTGTTTTTT
CASSLETVEKLFF
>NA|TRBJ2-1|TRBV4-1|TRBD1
TGCGCCAGCAGCCAAGAGGGCCCCCTGACGTCGGCAACAGGGGGCAATGAGCAGTTCTTC
CASSQEGPLTSATGGNEQFF
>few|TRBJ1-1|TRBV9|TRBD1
TGTGCCAGCAGCGTAGAAGGAACAGGGGACTTGATGGGTGAAGCTTTCTTT
CASSVEGTGDLMGEAFF
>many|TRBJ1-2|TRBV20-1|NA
TGCAGTGCCCAGCCACAGTCTAACTATGGCTACACCTTC
CSAQPQSNYGYTF
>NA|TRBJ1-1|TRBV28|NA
TGTGCCAGCAGCCGGGACACCCGGGGGTGGACTGAAGCTTTCTTT
CASSRDTRGWTEAFF